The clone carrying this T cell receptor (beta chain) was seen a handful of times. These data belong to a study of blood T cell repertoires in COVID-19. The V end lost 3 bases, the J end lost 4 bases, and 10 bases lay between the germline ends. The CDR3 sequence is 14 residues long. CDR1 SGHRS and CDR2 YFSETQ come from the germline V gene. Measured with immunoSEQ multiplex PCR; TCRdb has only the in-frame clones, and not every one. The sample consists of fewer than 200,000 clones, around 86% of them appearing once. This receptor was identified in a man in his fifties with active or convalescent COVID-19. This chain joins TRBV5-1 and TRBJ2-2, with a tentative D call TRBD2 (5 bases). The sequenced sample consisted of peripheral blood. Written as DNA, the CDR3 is TGCGCCAGCAGCTCTTCGACTACCACCGGGGAGCTGTTTTTT. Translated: CASSSSTTTGELFF.